What follows is one TCR beta chain and its context. Its antigen is unknown. Time point in this sample: week 23, last vaccination. Doses of 300 ug of mutant IDH1 20-mer peptide were given with topical imiquimod. V dropped 6 bases and J dropped 7 bases, with 16 bases sitting between them. This CDR3 is built from 13 residues. In germline, CDR1 is MNHNS, CDR2 SASEGT. This sample was taken from a study of a mutant IDH1 vaccine in newly diagnosed glioma. Background on the study: Treated patients, averaging around 40 years, were about 60% male and around 40% female.

General study results and limits: Whatever changes occurred in top peripheral T cell clonotypes seemed unrelated to pseudoprogression.

Clones were sequenced by immunoSEQ multiplex PCR, and TCRdb holds only the in-frame ones, with some missing. The table shows approximately 45,000 clones, with less than 95% occurring only once. The input for sequencing was PBMCs, taken from a glioma patient whose treatment included an IDH1 peptide vaccine. This rearrangement joins TRBV6-1 to TRBJ2-7; D uncertain. The sequence came from a middle-aged man with glioma. The CDR3 nucleotides are TGTGCCAGCAGAGAGGCAGCCGTGGGGGAGCAGTACTTC. It yields the protein CASREAAVGEQYF.